This T cell receptor beta chain was obtained from a study of a mutant IDH1 vaccine in newly diagnosed glioma. As concerns this clone: Antigen: not known.

Generated by immunoSEQ multiplex PCR, the TCRdb table keeps only in-frame clones and is missing some. The sample includes some 32,000 clones, 89% seen only once; the top ten take around 2.4%. Described time point: week 47, end of study. Vaccination comprised doses that each held 300 ug of mutant IDH1 20-mer peptide, plus topical imiquimod. This CDR3 spans 17 amino acids. V lost 4 bases, J lost 1 base, and 18 bases lay in between. Per germline, CDR1 SGHRS and CDR2 YFSETQ. The sequence was collected from a man in his forties with glioma. The V and J genes are TRBV5-1 and TRBJ2-1, with D possibly TRBD2 on 5 matching bases. The sample in question was PBMCs, obtained from a glioma patient whose treatment included an IDH1 peptide vaccine. The CDR3 region is CASSPGGGSHSYNEQFF. CDR3 sequence (DNA): TGCGCCAGCAGCCCAGGAGGCGGGTCCCATTCCTACAATGAGCAGTTCTTC.